The 27 T cell receptor beta chains presented below share a single source sample, sequenced in a study of blood T cells in healthy people across ages. Using a J-beta primer mix together with a sample-barcoded 5' primer, a second PCR was run for about 6 to 12 cycles. MiXCR, applied by TCRdb to the 5' RACE reads, yields one record per CDR3 protein. The sample has more than 800,000 distinct CDR3 sequences, 29% seen once. The sequencing sample was made of blood. These receptor sequences come from a woman of 80 years or more in good health.

This clonotype was seen a handful of times. The chain links TRBV3-1 to TRBJ2-3; D possibly corresponds to TRBD1 (6 bases). The CDR3 has 15 amino acids. V was clipped by 0 bases and J by 4 bases, with 11 bases between them. CDR1 LGHDT and CDR2 YNNKEL come from the germline V gene (reference sequence). The CDR3 region has the DNA TGTGCCAGCAGCCAAGATTATGGGGGCCCAGATACGCAGTATTTT. Its protein product is CASSQDYGGPDTQYF.

The table lists this clonotype with many counts. CDR3 DNA: TGCAGTGCTAGAAGACTAGCGGAGGAGACCCAGTACTTC. Its protein is CSARRLAEETQYF. The V and J genes are TRBV20-1 and TRBJ2-5; 9 nucleotides agree with TRBD2. Germline assignment: CDR1 DFQATT and CDR2 SNEGSKA (reference sequence). The J segment lost 5 bases and the V segment lost 2 bases, leaving 3 bases of the junction unmatched. CDR3 length: 13 amino acids.

V gene TRBV10-3 combines with J gene TRBJ2-4, with D unclear. V dropped 6 bases and J dropped 13 bases, with 13 bases sitting between them. This CDR3 region has 11 residues. Germline V lookup: CDR1 ENHRY, CDR2 SYGVKD. In DNA, the CDR3 is TGTGCCATCAGGGATGCGTACAAGCAGTACTTC. Encoded protein: CAIRDAYKQYF.

This clonotype was counted many times. The chain is built from TRBV2 and TRBJ1-2, with D hard to call. This CDR3 is built from 13 residues. The germline V gene encodes CDR1 SNHLY and CDR2 FYNNEI. The V end lost 5 bases, the J end lost 4 bases, and 11 bases lay between the germline ends. The CDR3 nucleotides are TGTGCCAGCAGTTCCGACGGGATCTATGGCTACACCTTC. Its translation: CASSSDGIYGYTF.

This clonotype was counted a few times. The gene calls are TRBV3-1 and TRBJ2-1; tentatively, D is TRBD2 (5 bases). The V gene lost 0 bases and the J gene lost 8 bases, with 23 bases spanning the gap. This CDR3 region has 18 residues. Germline loops: CDR1 LGHDT, CDR2 YNNKEL (reference sequence). CDR3 bases: TGTGCCAGCAGCCAAGATTTATTCGGGGATCGCGCTCGCGATGAGCAGTTCTTC. It is translated as CASSQDLFGDRARDEQFF.

The genes are TRBV20-1 and TRBJ2-7; no definite D call. Germline V gene data show CDR1 as DFQATT and CDR2 as SNEGSKA (reference sequence). Deletions cut 0 bases from V and 0 bases from J, with 12 bases between. The CDR3 has 15 amino acids. CDR3 loop: CSARDVGKSSYEQYF. For the CDR3, the DNA is TGCAGTGCTAGAGATGTGGGAAAAAGCTCCTACGAGCAGTACTTC.

This clonotype came up a few times. This chain uses TRBV5-1 with TRBJ1-1; D possibly corresponds to TRBD1 (5 bases). The CDR3 extends over 14 amino acids. Germline V gene data show CDR1 as SGHRS and CDR2 as YFSETQ. CDR3 protein: CASGTAGSNTEAFF. In DNA, the CDR3 is TGCGCGAGCGGGACCGCAGGGTCGAACACTGAAGCTTTCTTT.

For this clonotype: A read error is possible here, since a much larger clone lies one base away. The chain employs TRBV6-6 and TRBJ2-1; D unresolved. V lost 5 bases to trimming and J lost 8 bases, with 13 bases between them. The CDR3 totals 13 residues. Looked up from germline, CDR1 is MNHNY and CDR2 is SVGAGI (reference sequence). The CDR3 DNA follows: TGTGCCAGCAGTATCGACGGATACGATGAGCAGTTCTTC. Protein product: CASSIDGYDEQFF.

This clonotype occurred many times. V and J are TRBV5-1 and TRBJ2-1; 15 bases line up with TRBD2. This CDR3 spans 18 amino acids. V shed 4 bases, J shed 2 bases, and the junction held 7 bases outside the gene matches. Per germline, CDR1 SGHRS and CDR2 YFSETQ. The CDR3 DNA follows: TGCGCCAGCAGCCTCGGACTAGCGGGGGGGTCCCCCTACAATGAGCAGTTCTTC. Amino acid sequence: CASSLGLAGGSPYNEQFF.

This clonotype was found many times. This chain links TRBV20-1 with TRBJ2-1; 13 bases are shared with TRBD2. Germline assignment: CDR1 DFQATT and CDR2 SNEGSKA (reference sequence). CDR3 length equals 20 residues. Losses at the gene ends were 0 bases for V and 0 bases for J; bases not matched to a gene: 11. The CDR3 spells CSARDLFTSGGGSSYNEQFF. CDR3 DNA: TGCAGTGCTAGAGACCTCTTCACTAGCGGGGGGGGAAGCTCCTACAATGAGCAGTTCTTC.

The chain couples TRBV11-2 to TRBJ2-7; 9 bases fit TRBD1. Germline assignment: CDR1 SGHAT and CDR2 FQNNGV. V was clipped by 1 base and J by 4 bases; unmatched bases: 11. The CDR3 consists of 17 residues. CDR3 bases: TGTGCCAGCAGCTTAGGGGGGACAGGGAGGTGGGGGTACGAGCAGTACTTC. The encoded protein is CASSLGGTGRWGYEQYF.

As concerns this clonotype: This may be a read error, as it is one base from a much larger clone. The rearrangement uses TRBV5-1 and TRBJ1-6, with 8 bases that match TRBD1. Germline V gives CDR1 SGHRS, CDR2 YFSETQ. This CDR3 is 17 amino acids long. The CDR3 DNA reads TGCGCCAGCAGCAATACTACAGGGGGGTCCTATAATTCACTCCTCCACTTT. Translating it yields CASSNTTGGSYNSLLHF.

This clonotype came up a few times. V gene TRBV9 combines with J gene TRBJ2-3; the match to TRBD2 covers 12 bases. The CDR3 spans 18 residues. Germline lookup yields CDR1 SGDLS and CDR2 YYNGEE. J lost 5 bases, V lost 8 bases, and 18 bases had no gene match. CDR3 nucleotides: TGTGCCAGTAGCCCATGGGAAGCTAGCGGGGGGGGGAGAGATACGCAGTATTTT. Amino acid sequence: CASSPWEASGGGRDTQYF.

This clonotype was picked up many times. The chain uses TRBV19 and TRBJ1-5, with 11 bases aligning to TRBD1. This CDR3 is 19 amino acids long. Germline V gene sequence: CDR1 LNHDA, CDR2 SQIVND (reference sequence). The trim removed 5 bases at V and 1 base at J, leaving 13 bases unmatched. CDR3 DNA sequence: TGTGCCAGTAGTCCGCCGGCCGGGACAGGGGGGAGAAGCAATCAGCCCCAGCATTTT. Translated, it gives CASSPPAGTGGRSNQPQHF.

The genes are TRBV19 and TRBJ2-6; no clear D gene. V was cut by 5 bases and J by 2 bases, with 10 bases left in between. The CDR3 contains 15 residues. Per the germline V gene, CDR1 is LNHDA and CDR2 is SQIVND (reference sequence). In nucleotides, the CDR3 is TGTGCCAGTAGTCGTACAGAGACTGGGGCCAACGTCCTGACTTTC. This translates into CASSRTETGANVLTF.

The CDR3 sequence: CASTPGGLLSGANVLTF. CDR3 nucleotides: TGTGCCAGCACGCCCGGGGGTCTCCTCTCTGGGGCCAACGTCCTGACTTTC. V is TRBV7-6 and J is TRBJ2-6, with a possible D match to TRBD2 (6 bases). The CDR3 contains 17 residues. The V and J ends lost 7 bases and 0 bases respectively, with 16 bases between them. Germline CDR1 and CDR2: SGHVS and FNYEAQ.

The CDR3 reads CASSMRGLALQETQYF. DNA of the CDR3: TGCGCCAGCTCCATGCGGGGGCTGGCCCTCCAAGAGACCCAGTACTTC. The chain employs TRBV5-1 and TRBJ2-5; a possible D gene is TRBD2 (7 bases). The V end lost 7 bases, the J end lost 1 base, and 20 bases lay between the germline ends. There are 16 residues in the CDR3. Germline V gene data show CDR1 as SGHRS and CDR2 as YFSETQ.

This clonotype was found many times. The chain links TRBV9 to TRBJ2-3, with D unresolved. This CDR3 has 16 amino acids. Germline V gene data show CDR1 as SGDLS and CDR2 as YYNGEE. Deletions cut 0 bases from V and 0 bases from J, with 11 bases between. The chain's CDR3 is CASSVGNGGSTDTQYF. CDR3 DNA sequence: TGTGCCAGCAGCGTAGGAAACGGTGGAAGCACAGATACGCAGTATTTT.

The V call is TRBV30, the J call TRBJ2-1; D perhaps matches TRBD2 (6 bases). In germline, CDR1 is GTSNPN, CDR2 SVGIG (reference sequence). The V end lost 4 bases, the J end lost 6 bases, and 19 bases lay between the germline ends. This CDR3 has 15 residues. In DNA form, the CDR3 reads TGTGCCTGGACCCAGGGACTTAGCTCTGGCAATGAGCAGTTCTTC. Translated: CAWTQGLSSGNEQFF.

The chain links TRBV11-2 to TRBJ2-3; 9 positions match TRBD2. From germline, CDR1 is SGHAT and CDR2 FQNNGV. The CDR3 spans 15 residues. Trimming took 5 bases from V and 7 from J; bases not matched to a gene: 10. The chain's CDR3 is CASSPRAGGRHTQYF. The CDR3 coding sequence is TGTGCCAGCAGCCCCCGGGCGGGGGGGCGGCATACGCAGTATTTT.

The rearrangement uses TRBV7-8 and TRBJ1-2, with a tentative D call TRBD1 (6 bases). Germline lookup yields CDR1 SGHVS and CDR2 FQNEAQ. The CDR3 consists of 13 residues. The V gene lost 5 bases and the J gene lost 5 bases, with 12 bases spanning the gap. CDR3 sequence reads: CASSPRTVYGYTF. CDR3 DNA sequence: TGTGCCAGCAGCCCCCGGACAGTTTATGGCTACACCTTC.

The chain employs TRBV2 and TRBJ1-3; no clear D gene. CDR3 length equals 15 residues. Germline loops: CDR1 SNHLY, CDR2 FYNNEI. Trimming took 4 bases from V and 0 from J, leaving 10 bases between them. The DNA for the CDR3 is TGTGCCAGCAGTGCCCAGTTTACCTCTGGAAACACCATATATTTT. Residues: CASSAQFTSGNTIYF. The complete variable domain, with remaining parts taken from reference TRBV2 and TRBJ1-3, reads EPEVTQTPSHQVTQMGQEVILRCVPISNHLYFYWYRQILGQKVEFLVSFYNNEISEKSEIFDDQFSVERPDGSNFTLKIRSTKLEDSAMYFCASSAQFTSGNTIYFGEGSWLTVV.

Details on this clonotype: Sequence at one end of the junction differs from germline and may be a read error. The chain couples TRBV10-3 to TRBJ1-4; 7 nucleotides match TRBD1. The CDR3 runs 15 residues. Looked up from germline, CDR1 is ENHRY and CDR2 is SYGVKD. The CDR3 spells CAISASGTVNEKRFF. In DNA, the CDR3 is TGTGCCATCAGTGCCTCCGGGACAGTAAATGAAAAACGGTTTTTT.

The chain couples TRBV12-3 or TRBV12-4 to TRBJ2-1; D gene uncertain. With 0 bases removed from V and 4 bases from J, the gap between germline ends came to 7 bases. The CDR3 extends over 14 amino acids. In DNA, the CDR3 is TGTGCCAGCAGTTTAGCCCAGCAGTACAATGAGCAGTTCTTC. Residues: CASSLAQQYNEQFF.

This clonotype was observed a handful of times. The V and J genes are TRBV5-8 and TRBJ2-1; D remains ambiguous. There are 15 residues in the CDR3. The V end was cut by 1 base, the J end by 0 bases, with 8 bases between. The germline V gene encodes CDR1 SGHTS and CDR2 YDEGEE. This chain's CDR3 is CASSLTVISYNEQFF. CDR3 coding DNA: TGTGCCAGCAGCTTGACGGTCATCTCCTACAATGAGCAGTTCTTC.

Written as DNA, the CDR3 is TGTGCCAGCAGCTCGAGAGGGGGCCATGAGCAGTTCTTC. Residues: CASSSRGGHEQFF. The chain recombines TRBV7-2 with TRBJ2-1, with 7 bases aligning to TRBD1. CDR1 is SGHTA and CDR2 is FQGNSA in the germline V gene. Losses at the gene ends were 4 bases for V and 8 bases for J; bases not matched to a gene: 5. The CDR3 is 13 amino acids.

This clonotype was detected only a few times. The gene calls are TRBV6-2 or TRBV6-3 and TRBJ2-2, with a weak D call TRBD2 (5 bases). V was clipped by 2 bases and J by 3 bases, with 7 bases between them. Germline CDR1 MNHEY, CDR2 SVGEGT. The CDR3 totals 14 residues. This CDR3 reads CASSYLRDTGELFF. In nucleotides, the CDR3 is TGTGCCAGCAGTTACCTGAGGGACACCGGGGAGCTGTTTTTT.